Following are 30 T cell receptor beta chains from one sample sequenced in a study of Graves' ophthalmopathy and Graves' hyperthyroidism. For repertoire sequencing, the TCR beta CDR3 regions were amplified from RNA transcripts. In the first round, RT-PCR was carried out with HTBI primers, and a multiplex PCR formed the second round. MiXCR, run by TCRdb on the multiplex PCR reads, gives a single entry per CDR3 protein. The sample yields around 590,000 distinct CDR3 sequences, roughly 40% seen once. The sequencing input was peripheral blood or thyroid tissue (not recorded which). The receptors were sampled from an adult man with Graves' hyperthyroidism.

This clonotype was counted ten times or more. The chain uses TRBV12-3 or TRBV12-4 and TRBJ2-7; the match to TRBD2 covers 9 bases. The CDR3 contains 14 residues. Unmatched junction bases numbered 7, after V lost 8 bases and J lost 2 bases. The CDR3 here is CASARAGGPYEQYF. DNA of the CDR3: TGTGCCAGCGCTCGGGCGGGAGGGCCCTACGAGCAGTACTTC.

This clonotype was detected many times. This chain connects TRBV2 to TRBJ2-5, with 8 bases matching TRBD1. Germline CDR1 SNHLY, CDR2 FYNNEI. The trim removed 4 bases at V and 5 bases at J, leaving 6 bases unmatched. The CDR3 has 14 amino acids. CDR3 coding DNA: TGTGCCAGCAGTGTGGAGCGGACAGGGGAGACCCAGTACTTC. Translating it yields CASSVERTGETQYF.

This chain's CDR3 is CASSGLAGVWPQHF. In DNA, the CDR3 is TGTGCCAGCAGCGGACTAGCGGGAGTTTGGCCCCAGCATTTT. The rearrangement joins TRBV2 to TRBJ1-5; D ambiguous. The CDR3 totals 14 residues. CDR1 SNHLY and CDR2 FYNNEI come from the germline V gene. V dropped 6 bases and J dropped 9 bases, with 18 bases sitting between them.

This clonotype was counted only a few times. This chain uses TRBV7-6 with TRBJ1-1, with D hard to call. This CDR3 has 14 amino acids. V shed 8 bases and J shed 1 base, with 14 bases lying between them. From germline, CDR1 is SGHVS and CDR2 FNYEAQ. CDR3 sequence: CASRSIRGNTEAFF. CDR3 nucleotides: TGTGCCAGCCGCAGTATTCGGGGGAACACTGAAGCTTTCTTT.

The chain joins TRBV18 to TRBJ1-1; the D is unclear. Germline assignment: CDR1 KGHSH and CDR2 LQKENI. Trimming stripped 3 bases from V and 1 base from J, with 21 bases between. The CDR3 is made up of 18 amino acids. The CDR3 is CASSPRKVSVTRNTEAFF. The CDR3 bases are TGTGCCAGCTCACCTCGCAAGGTATCGGTAACGCGGAACACTGAAGCTTTCTTT.

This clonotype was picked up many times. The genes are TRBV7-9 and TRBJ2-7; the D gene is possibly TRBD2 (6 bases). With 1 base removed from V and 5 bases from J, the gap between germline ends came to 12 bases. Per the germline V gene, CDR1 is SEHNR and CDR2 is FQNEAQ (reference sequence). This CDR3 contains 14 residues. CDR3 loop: CASSLGGGINEQYF. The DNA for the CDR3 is TGTGCCAGCAGCTTAGGCGGAGGGATCAACGAGCAGTACTTC.

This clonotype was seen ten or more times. The DNA of the CDR3 is TGTGCCAGCAGGGAGGGACGGTTGAACACTGAAGCTTTCTTT. Its translation: CASREGRLNTEAFF. The genes are TRBV2 and TRBJ1-1; D perhaps matches TRBD1 (5 bases). The germline V and J ends were trimmed by 6 bases and 0 bases, with 11 bases remaining between them. CDR1 and CDR2 from the germline V gene are SNHLY and FYNNEI. This CDR3 comprises 14 residues.

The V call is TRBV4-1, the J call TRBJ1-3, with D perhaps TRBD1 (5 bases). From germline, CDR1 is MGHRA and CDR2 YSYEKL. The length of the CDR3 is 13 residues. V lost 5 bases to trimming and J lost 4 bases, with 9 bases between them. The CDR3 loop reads CASSYGGGNTIYF. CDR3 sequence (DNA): TGCGCCAGCAGCTACGGGGGGGGAAACACCATATATTTT.

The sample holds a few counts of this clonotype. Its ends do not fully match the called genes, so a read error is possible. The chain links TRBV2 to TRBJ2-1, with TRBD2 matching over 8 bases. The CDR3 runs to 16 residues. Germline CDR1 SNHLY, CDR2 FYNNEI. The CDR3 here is CASSERGGGLYNEQFF. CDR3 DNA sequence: TGTGCCAGCAGTGAACGGGGCGGGGGGCTCTACAATGAGCAGTTCTTT.

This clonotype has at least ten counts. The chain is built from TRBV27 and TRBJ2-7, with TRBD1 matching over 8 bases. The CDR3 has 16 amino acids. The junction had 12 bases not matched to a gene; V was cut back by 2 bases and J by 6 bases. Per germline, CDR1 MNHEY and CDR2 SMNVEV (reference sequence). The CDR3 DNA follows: TGTGCCAGCAGTTTACGGCGGGGCAGGGGGCAAGGCGAGCAGTACTTC. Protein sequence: CASSLRRGRGQGEQYF.

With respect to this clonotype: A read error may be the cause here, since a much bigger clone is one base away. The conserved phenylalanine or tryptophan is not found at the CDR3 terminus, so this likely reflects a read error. The DNA for the CDR3 is TGTGCCAGTAGTATATTGGGGACGGGCACTGAAGCTTTCTCT. Translating it yields CASSILGTGTEAFS. The chain combines TRBV19 with TRBJ1-1, with D possibly matching TRBD1 (5 bases). The CDR3 sequence is 14 residues long. From germline, CDR1 is LNHDA and CDR2 SQIVND (reference sequence). V was shortened by 2 bases and J by 4 bases, with 11 bases between the two germline ends.

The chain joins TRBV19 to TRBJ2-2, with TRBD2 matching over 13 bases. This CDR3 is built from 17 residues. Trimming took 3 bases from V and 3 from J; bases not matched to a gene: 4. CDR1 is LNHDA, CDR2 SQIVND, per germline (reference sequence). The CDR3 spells CASSMVGLAGYTGELFF. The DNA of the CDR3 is TGTGCCAGTAGTATGGTGGGACTAGCGGGGTACACCGGGGAGCTGTTTTTT.

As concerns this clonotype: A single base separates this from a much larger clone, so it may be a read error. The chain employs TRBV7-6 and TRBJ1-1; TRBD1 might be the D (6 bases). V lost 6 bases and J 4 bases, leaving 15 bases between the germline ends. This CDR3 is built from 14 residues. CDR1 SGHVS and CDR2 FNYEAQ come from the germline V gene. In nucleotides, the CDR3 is TGTGCCAGCAGTCCCAGCCACAGGGCCACTGAAGCTTTCTTT. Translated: CASSPSHRATEAFF. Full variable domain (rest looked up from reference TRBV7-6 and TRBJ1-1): GAGVSQSPRYKVTKRGQDVALRCDPISGHVSLYWYRQALGQGPEFLTYFNYEAQQDKSGLPNDRFSAERPEGSISTLTIQRTEQRDSAMYRCASSPSHRATEAFFGQGTRLTVV.

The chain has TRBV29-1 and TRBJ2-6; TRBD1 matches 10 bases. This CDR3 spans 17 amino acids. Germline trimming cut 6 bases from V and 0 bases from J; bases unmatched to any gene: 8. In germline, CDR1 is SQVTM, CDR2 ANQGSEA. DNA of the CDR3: TGCAGCGTCGAGAAGGGACAGGGGAGCTCTGGGGCCAACGTCCTGACTTTC. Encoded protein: CSVEKGQGSSGANVLTF.

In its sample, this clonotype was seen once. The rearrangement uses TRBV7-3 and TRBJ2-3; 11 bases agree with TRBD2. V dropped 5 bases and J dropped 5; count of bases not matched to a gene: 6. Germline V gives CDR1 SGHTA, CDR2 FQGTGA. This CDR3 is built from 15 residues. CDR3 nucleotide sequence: TGTGCCAGCAGCATTAGCGGGAGGGCCTTAGATACGCAGTATTTT. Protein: CASSISGRALDTQYF.

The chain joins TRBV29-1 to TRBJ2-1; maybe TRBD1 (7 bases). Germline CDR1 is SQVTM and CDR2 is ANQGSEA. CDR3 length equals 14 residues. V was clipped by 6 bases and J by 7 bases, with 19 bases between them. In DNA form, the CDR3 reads TGCAGCGTGGAGGGACAGAGCGGTAAAAATGAGCAGTTCTTC. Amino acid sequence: CSVEGQSGKNEQFF.

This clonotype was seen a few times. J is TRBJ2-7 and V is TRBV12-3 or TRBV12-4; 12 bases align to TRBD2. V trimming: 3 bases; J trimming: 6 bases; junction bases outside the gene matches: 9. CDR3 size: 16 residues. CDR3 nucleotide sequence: TGTGCCAGCAGTTTCGGCGGACTAGCGGGGTTTCGCGAGCAGTACTTC. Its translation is CASSFGGLAGFREQYF.

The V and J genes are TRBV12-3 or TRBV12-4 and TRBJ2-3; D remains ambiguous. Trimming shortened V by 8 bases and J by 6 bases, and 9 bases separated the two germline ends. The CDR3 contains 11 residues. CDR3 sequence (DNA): TGTGCCAGCGGCCCTCCCGATACGCAGTATTTT. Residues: CASGPPDTQYF.

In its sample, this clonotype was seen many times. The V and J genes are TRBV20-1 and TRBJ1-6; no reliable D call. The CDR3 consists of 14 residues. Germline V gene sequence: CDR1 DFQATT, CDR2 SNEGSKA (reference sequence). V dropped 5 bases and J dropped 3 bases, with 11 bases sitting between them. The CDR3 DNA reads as TGCAGTGCTGGACGCGGGGACTATAATTCACCCCTCCACTTT. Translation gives CSAGRGDYNSPLHF.

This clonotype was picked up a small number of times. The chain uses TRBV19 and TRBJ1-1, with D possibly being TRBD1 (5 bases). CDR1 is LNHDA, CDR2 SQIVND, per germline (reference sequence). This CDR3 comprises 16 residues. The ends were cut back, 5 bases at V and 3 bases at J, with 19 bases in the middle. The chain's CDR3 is CASSPPWEGSDTEAFF. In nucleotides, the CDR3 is TGTGCCAGTAGTCCACCCTGGGAGGGGTCGGACACTGAAGCTTTCTTT.

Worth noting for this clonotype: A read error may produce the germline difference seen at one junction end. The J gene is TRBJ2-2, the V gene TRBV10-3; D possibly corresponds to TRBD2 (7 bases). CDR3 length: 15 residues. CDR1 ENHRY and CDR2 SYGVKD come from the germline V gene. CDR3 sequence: CAISEAGANTGGLFF. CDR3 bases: TGTGCCATCAGTGAGGCGGGGGCGAACACCGGGGGGCTGTTTTTT.

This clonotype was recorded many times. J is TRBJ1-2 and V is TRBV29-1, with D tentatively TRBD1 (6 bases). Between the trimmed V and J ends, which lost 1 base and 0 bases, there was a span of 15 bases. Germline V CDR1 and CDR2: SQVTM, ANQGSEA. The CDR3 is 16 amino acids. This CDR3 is CSVEALRGGANYGYTF. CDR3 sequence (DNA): TGCAGCGTTGAAGCCCTGAGGGGGGGGGCTAACTATGGCTACACCTTC.

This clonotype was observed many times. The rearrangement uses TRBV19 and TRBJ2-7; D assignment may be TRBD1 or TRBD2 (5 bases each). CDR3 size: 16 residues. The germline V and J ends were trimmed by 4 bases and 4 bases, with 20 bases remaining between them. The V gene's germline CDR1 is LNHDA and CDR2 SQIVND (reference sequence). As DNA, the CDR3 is TGTGCCAGTAGTAACTCAGGAACGGGGCGTGGTTACGAGCAGTACTTC. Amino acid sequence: CASSNSGTGRGYEQYF. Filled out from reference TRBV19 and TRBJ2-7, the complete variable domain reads DGGITQSPKYLFRKEGQNVTLSCEQNLNHDAMYWYRQDPGQGLRLIYYSQIVNDFQKGDIAEGYSVSREKKESFPLTVTSAQKNPTAFYLCASSNSGTGRGYEQYFGPGTRLTVT.

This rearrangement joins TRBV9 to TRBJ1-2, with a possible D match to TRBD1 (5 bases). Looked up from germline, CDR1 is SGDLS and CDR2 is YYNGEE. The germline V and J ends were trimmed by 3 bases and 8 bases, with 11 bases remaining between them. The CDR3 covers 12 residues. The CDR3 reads CASSGDRGGYTF. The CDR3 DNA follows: TGTGCCAGCAGCGGGGACCGGGGGGGCTACACCTTC.

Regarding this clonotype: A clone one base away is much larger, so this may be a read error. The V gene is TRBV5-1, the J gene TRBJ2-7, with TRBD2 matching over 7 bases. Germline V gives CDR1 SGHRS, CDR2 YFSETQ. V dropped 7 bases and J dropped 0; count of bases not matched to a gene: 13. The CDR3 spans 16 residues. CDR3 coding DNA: TGCGCCAGCGGCCGGTTGGGACTATCTAGCTCCTACGAGCAGTACTTC. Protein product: CASGRLGLSSSYEQYF.

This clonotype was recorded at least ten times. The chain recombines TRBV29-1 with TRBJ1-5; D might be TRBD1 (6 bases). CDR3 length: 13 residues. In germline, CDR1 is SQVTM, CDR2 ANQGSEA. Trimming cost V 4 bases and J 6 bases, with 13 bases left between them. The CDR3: CSVAPGAFQPQHF. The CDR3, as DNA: TGCAGCGTTGCCCCGGGGGCGTTTCAGCCCCAGCATTTT. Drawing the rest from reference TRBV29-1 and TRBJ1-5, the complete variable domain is SAVISQKPSRDICQRGTSLTIQCQVDSQVTMMFWYRQQPGQSLTLIATANQGSEATYESGFVIDKFPISRPNLTFSTLTVSNMSPEDSSIYLCSVAPGAFQPQHFGDGTRLSIL.

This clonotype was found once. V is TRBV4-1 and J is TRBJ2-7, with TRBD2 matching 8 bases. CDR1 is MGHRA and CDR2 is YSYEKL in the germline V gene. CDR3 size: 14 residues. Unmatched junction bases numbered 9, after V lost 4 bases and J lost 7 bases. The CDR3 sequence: CASSLSGTMREQYF. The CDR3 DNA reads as TGCGCCAGCAGCCTTAGCGGGACGATGCGTGAGCAGTACTTC.

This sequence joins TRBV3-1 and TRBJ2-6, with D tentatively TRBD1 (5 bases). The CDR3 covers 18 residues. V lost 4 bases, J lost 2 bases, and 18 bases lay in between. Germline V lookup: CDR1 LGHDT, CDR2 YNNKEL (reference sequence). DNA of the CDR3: TGTGCCAGCAGCCCCCGAGAGACAGATCTTACTGGGGCCAACGTCCTGACTTTC. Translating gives CASSPRETDLTGANVLTF.

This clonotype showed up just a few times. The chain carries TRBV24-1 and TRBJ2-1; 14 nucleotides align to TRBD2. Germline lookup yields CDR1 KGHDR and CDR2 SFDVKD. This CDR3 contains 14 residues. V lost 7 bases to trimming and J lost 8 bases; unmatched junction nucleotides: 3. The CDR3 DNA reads TGTGCCACCAGCGGACTAGCGGGAGGCCATGAGCAGTTCTTC. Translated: CATSGLAGGHEQFF.

The CDR3 protein is CSVGGTSVEEGASYEQYF. The DNA of the CDR3 is TGCAGCGTCGGTGGGACTAGCGTTGAAGAAGGGGCTAGCTACGAGCAGTACTTC. This chain joins TRBV29-1 and TRBJ2-7; TRBD2 aligns across 10 bases. V trimming: 6 bases; J trimming: 3 bases; junction bases outside the gene matches: 20. Germline V gives CDR1 SQVTM, CDR2 ANQGSEA. The CDR3 consists of 18 residues.